This T cell receptor (beta chain) was sequenced for a study of vaccination and CD4 T cells after COVID-19. Cultured CD4+ T cells had their DNA profiled by the Oncomine TCR Beta short-read assay. TCRdb fed the PCR reads into MiXCR, producing one record per CDR3 protein. The sample consists of about 11,000 distinct CDR3 sequences, roughly half of them appearing once. Treatment specified: approximately nine-day PBMC culture with coronavirus spike peptide pools or control peptides (ViraFEST assay). V was clipped by 6 bases and J by 7 bases, with 10 bases between them. This CDR3 has 13 amino acids. In its sample, this clonotype was seen a few times. Its matching antigen is unknown.

The sample was CD4+ T cells from blood, cultured in vitro. The source of this sequence is a human donor who had recovered from COVID-19. The chain uses TRBV12-3 or TRBV12-4 and TRBJ1-6; D unclear. The CDR3: CASSYTENSPLHF. The CDR3 bases are TGTGCCAGCAGCTATACTGAGAATTCACCCCTCCACTTT.